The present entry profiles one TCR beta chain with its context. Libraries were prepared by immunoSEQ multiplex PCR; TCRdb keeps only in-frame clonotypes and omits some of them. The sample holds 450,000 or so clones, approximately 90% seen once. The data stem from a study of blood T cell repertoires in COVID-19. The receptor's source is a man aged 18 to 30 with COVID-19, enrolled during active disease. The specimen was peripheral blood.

This CDR3 is CSASQDRGEGYGYTF. In DNA, the CDR3 is TGCAGTGCTAGTCAGGACAGGGGGGAGGGATATGGCTACACCTTC. This rearrangement joins TRBV20-1 to TRBJ1-2; 10 nucleotides match TRBD1. The CDR3 contains 15 residues. Germline lookup yields CDR1 DFQATT and CDR2 SNEGSKA (reference sequence). Unmatched junction bases numbered 9, after V lost 3 bases and J lost 5 bases.